This T cell receptor (beta chain) was retrieved from a study of T-cell reconstitution after alpha-beta-depleted transplantation in children. Whole-study results and caveats: Expanded graft clones, several hundred of them, were reportedly the source of alpha-beta T cells about two months after transplant. T-cell counts and diversity at one year post-transplant came mainly from newly produced T cells.

Molecular barcoding with unique molecular identifiers was used for the TCRbeta library. TCRdb reprocessed the PCR reads with MiXCR, giving one entry per CDR3 protein. The sample has around 580,000 distinct CDR3 sequences, 25% to 30% seen once; the top ten hold 35% to 40%. As to this clonotype: Its cognate antigen is unknown.

The V gene's germline CDR1 is SEHNR and CDR2 FQNEAQ (reference sequence). This CDR3 spans 14 amino acids. The V gene end was trimmed by 3 bases and the J gene end by 2 bases; junction bases not matched to a gene: 4. The TCR comes from a boy younger than two with Wiskott-Aldrich syndrome, due to receive a stem cell transplant. The sequencing here drew on PBMCs, taken before TCRalphabeta/CD19-depleted stem cell transplant. This chain uses TRBV7-9 with TRBJ2-7, with 7 positions matching TRBD1. CDR3 protein: CASSFRQGPYEQYF. For the CDR3, the DNA is TGTGCCAGCAGCTTCCGACAGGGTCCCTACGAGCAGTACTTC.